This T cell receptor (beta chain) was recovered during a study of T cell changes during pregnancy in multiple sclerosis. Repertoires were generated with immunoSEQ multiplex PCR, while TCRdb's copy carries only in-frame clones and drops some. The sample holds some 85,000 clones, approximately 94% seen once. Germline trimming cut 4 bases from V and 0 bases from J; bases unmatched to any gene: 7. Germline CDR1 reads SGHRS; CDR2 reads YFSETQ. This CDR3 is built from 16 residues. A single count supports this clone. The TCR originated in a female donor with multiple sclerosis, enrolled in a pregnancy study. The J gene is TRBJ1-3, the V gene TRBV5-1; TRBD1 agrees at 7 bases. Sample: peripheral blood, taken in the third trimester of pregnancy. The CDR3 DNA sequence: TGCGCCAGCAGCAACCGGACAGGAACCTCTGGAAACACCATATATTTT. The encoded protein is CASSNRTGTSGNTIYF. Full variable domain (outside the CDR3, taken from reference TRBV5-1 and TRBJ1-3): KAGVTQTPRYLIKTRGQQVTLSCSPISGHRSVSWYQQTPGQGLQFLFEYFSETQRNKGNFPGRFSGRQFSNSRSEMNVSTLELGDSALYLCASSNRTGTSGNTIYFGEGSWLTVV.